The clone carrying this T cell receptor (beta chain) showed up many times. One entry per CDR3 protein, called by TCRdb with MiXCR from the 5' RACE reads. The sample has around 25,000 distinct CDR3 sequences; 4.5% are singletons. This record comes from a study of T cells after yellow fever vaccination. The wider study: SMART-Seq v4 Ultra Low Input served to prepare low-cell-number fractions.

CDR1 and CDR2 from the germline V gene are SGHTA and FQGNSA. The CDR3 spans 15 residues. The trim removed 5 bases at V and 0 bases at J, leaving 4 bases unmatched. Study-wide findings and caveats: On re-exposure, the response was weaker but peaked faster, at day 5 versus 15. Post-booster samples contained most primary-vaccination clones (around 95% CD4, about 90% CD8).

This chain joins TRBV7-2 and TRBJ2-3; TRBD2 matches at 8 bases. This sample comprised PBMCs, either bulk or a sorted T-cell subset (CD4+, CD8+, memory, or dextramer-sorted; not recorded which), obtained on the day of the yellow fever booster vaccination. This TCR was sampled from a man aged 18 to 29 who received the YFV17D yellow fever vaccine. CDR3 residues: CASSRGGSSTDTQYF. The CDR3 region has the DNA TGTGCCAGCAGCCGGGGGGGATCTAGCACAGATACGCAGTATTTT.